These T cell receptor beta chains were read from a single sample in a study of tumor-infiltrating lymphocytes in localized non-small cell lung cancer. Using immunoSEQ multiplex PCR, the repertoire was profiled, and TCRdb retains in-frame clones only, with some absent. The sample includes under 15,000 clones, around 68% of them seen just once. Material: lung tumor tissue. The receptors here all came from a human donor with non-small cell lung cancer. CDR3s include the opening cysteine and the closing phenylalanine or tryptophan. The D gene is left open where the match is weak. Only part of the rows carry a size: once, few, many, or a class if the clone is expanded.

clone_size j_call v_call d_call cdr3_aa cdr3_nt
- TRBJ2-5 TRBV5-1 TRBD2 CASSSWTSGSETQYF TGCGCCAGCAGCTCCTGGACTAGCGGGAGCGAGACCCAGTACTTC
- TRBJ2-3 TRBV30 - CAWSQGQGADTQYF TGTGCCTGGAGTCAGGGTCAGGGAGCAGATACGCAGTATTTT
- TRBJ2-1 TRBV30 - CAWSVGGKGANEQFF TGTGCCTGGAGTGTGGGGGGAAAGGGGGCGAATGAGCAGTTCTTC
- TRBJ1-2 TRBV11-2 - CASSLVAQGIGYTF TGTGCCAGCAGCTTGGTTGCTCAGGGTATAGGCTACACCTTC
once TRBJ1-6 TRBV30 TRBD1 CAWSVLGQAFGSPLHF TGTGCCTGGAGTGTACTCGGACAGGCCTTTGGTTCACCCCTCCACTTT
- TRBJ1-2 TRBV7-2 - CASSPGPTYGYTF TGTGCCAGCAGCCCGGGACCGACCTATGGCTACACCTTC
- TRBJ2-5 TRBV5-4 - CASSLAGRQETQYF TGTGCCAGCAGCTTGGCAGGGCGGCAAGAGACCCAGTACTTC
few TRBJ2-1 TRBV19 TRBD2 CASSIGRGGSYNEQFF TGTGCCAGTAGTATAGGTCGGGGGGGTTCCTACAATGAGCAGTTCTTC
- TRBJ1-4 TRBV5-1 - CASREGPGSEKLFF TGCGCCAGCAGGGAGGGGCCCGGGAGTGAAAAACTGTTTTTT
- TRBJ1-1 TRBV5-1 TRBD1 CASSLEVGTAEAFF TGCGCCAGCAGCTTGGAGGTCGGGACAGCTGAAGCTTTCTTT
- TRBJ2-3 TRBV7-2 - CASSLVGLSTDTQYF TGTGCCAGCAGCTTAGTGGGGCTGAGCACAGATACGCAGTATTTT
- TRBJ2-7 TRBV2 TRBD2 CASSGTTSGIYEQYF TGTGCCAGCAGTGGAACCACTAGCGGGATTTACGAGCAGTACTTC
- TRBJ2-3 TRBV2 - CASVRDTSTDTQYF TGTGCCAGCGTAAGGGACACCTCCACAGATACGCAGTATTTT
few TRBJ2-1 TRBV27 TRBD2 CASSLRLAGSNEQFF TGTGCCAGCAGTTTACGCCTAGCGGGAAGCAATGAGCAGTTCTTC
few TRBJ2-3 TRBV5-1 TRBD1 CASRPTGGFTQYF TGCGCCAGCAGACCTACAGGGGGCTTTACGCAGTATTTT
- TRBJ1-1 TRBV2 - CASSEAGQGEAFF TGTGCCAGCAGTGAAGCTGGGCAGGGTGAAGCTTTCTTT
- TRBJ1-6 TRBV4-2 - CASSPKRDYNSPLHF TGTGCCAGCAGCCCCAAGAGGGATTATAATTCACCCCTCCACTTT